Following are 9 T cell receptor beta chains from one sample sequenced in a study of CD8+ T cells in alopecia areata. A panel of CD4, CD8alpha, NKG2D, NKG2ACE and other markers served to sort pooled cutaneous lymph node cells. After isolation, RNA underwent reverse transcription to generate cDNA as the sequencing template. TCRdb keeps only in-frame clones here, not all; method: immunoSEQ multiplex PCR. The sample yields 200,000 to 300,000 clones, without any singletons. Sequencing was done on a sample of CD4+ T cells sorted from a lymph node. These receptors were taken from a C3H/HeJ mouse with alopecia areata. This strain has MHC haplotype H2-k.

This clone was recorded a few times. Mouse germline and gene names are used. The read terminates 4 residues before the CDR3 end, so the remaining end is supplied by the germline J gene. Additional DNA sequences in this sample encode the identical CDR3. The chain couples TRBV1 to TRBJ1-1; a possible D gene is TRBD1 (5 bases). CDR3 length: 14 amino acids. Germline V gene lookup returns CDR1 NSQYPW and CDR2 LRSPGD (reference sequence). The V end lost 0 bases, the J end lost 1 base, and 6 bases lay between the germline ends. CDR3 protein: CTCSADRANTEVFF. The sequenced part of the CDR3 DNA is TGCACCTGCAGTGCAGACAGGGCGAACACA.

To note about this clone: Mouse gene names and germline throughout. Read coverage stops 4 residues before the CDR3 terminus; the germline J gene supplies the remainder. V usage is TRBV13-2 and J usage is TRBJ2-4, with TRBD2 matching 12 bases. The CDR3 has 17 residues. The germline V gene has CDR1 NNHNN and CDR2 SYGAGS (reference sequence). The CDR3 sequence is CASGDALLGTGGNTLYF. The part of the CDR3 DNA that was read is TGTGCCAGCGGTGATGCATTACTAGGGACTGGGGGGAAC.

This clone was recorded a few times. The listed genes are named as in mouse. The CDR3 goes on 4 residues after the read ends, and that part is filled in from the germline J gene. The same CDR3 arises from other DNA sequences in this sample as well. The rearrangement uses TRBV1 and TRBJ2-5; TRBD2 matches at 8 bases. The CDR3 sequence is 15 residues long. CDR1 NSQYPW and CDR2 LRSPGD come from the germline V gene (reference sequence). J gave up 2 bases and V 3 bases, and 4 bases lay outside the gene matches. The CDR3 loop is CTCSALGGPQDTQYF. Incomplete CDR3 DNA: TGCACCTGCAGTGCCCTGGGGGGTCCCCAAGAC.

This clone showed up just a few times. Here the gene names and germline are mouse. The read gets to within 4 residues of the CDR3 end, and the germline J gene fills in the rest. The chain is built from TRBV19 and TRBJ2-2; the D gene is possibly TRBD1 (5 bases). CDR3 length: 14 residues. V gave up 5 bases and J gave up 4 bases, with 12 bases separating them. CDR1 is FNHDT and CDR2 is SITEND in the germline V gene (reference sequence). The covered CDR3 bases are TGTGCCAGCAGCCGACAGCCGGCCACCGGG. Translating it yields CASSRQPATG. In full, the CDR3 reads CASSRQPATGQLYF.

In this sample, this clone turned up a few times. These gene names are mouse names. The read ends 4 residues early relative to the CDR3; the germline J gene fills the gap. The genes are TRBV19 and TRBJ2-1; 11 bases are a match to TRBD2. The CDR3 sequence is 15 residues long. From germline, CDR1 is FNHDT and CDR2 SITEND (reference sequence). With 3 bases clipped from V and 3 bases from J, the junction kept 2 bases outside the gene matches. CDR3 bases read: TGTGCCAGCAGTAAGGGACTGGGGGTCTATGCT. Its translation is CASSKGLGVYA. The full CDR3 is CASSKGLGVYAEQFF.

The table lists this clone with a few counts. Gene names follow the mouse nomenclature. Read data end 4 residues before the CDR3 end; the end is taken from the germline J gene. The chain is built from TRBV19 and TRBJ2-1; 7 bases are shared with TRBD1. Unmatched junction bases numbered 4, after V lost 1 base and J lost 3 bases. CDR1 and CDR2 from the germline V gene are FNHDT and SITEND (reference sequence). The length of the CDR3 is 15 residues. CDR3 loop: CASSITGTVYAEQFF. The CDR3 DNA, read in part, is TGTGCCAGCAGTATAACCGGGACAGTCTATGCT.

This clone was recorded a few times. No DNA is shown, since the ends of the CDR3 on it are uncertain; the CDR3 is the one TCRdb lists. Germline and genes: mouse. The same CDR3 also results from other DNA sequences found in this sample. CDR3 in amino acids: CAPAVNRTGANSDYTF. This sequence joins TRBV23 and TRBJ1-2; whether TRBD1, the table's D call, matches the DNA was not checked. The CDR3 sequence runs 16 residues, both termini included. Per germline, CDR1 KGHTA and CDR2 FQNQQP.

With respect to this clone: The listed genes are named as in mouse. Sequencing ends 4 residues short of the CDR3 end; the germline J gene provides the rest. The chain combines TRBV5 with TRBJ2-3; the match to TRBD1 covers 9 bases. The CDR3 loop spans 16 amino acids. V trimming: 2 bases; J trimming: 0 bases; junction bases outside the gene matches: 3. Germline V gene data show CDR1 as LGHNA and CDR2 as YNLKQL (reference sequence). The CDR3 here is CASSQRQGVSAETLYF. CDR3 bases read: TGTGCCAGCAGCCAAAGACAGGGGGTTAGTGCAGAA.

Concerning this clone itself: The genes and germline here are from mouse. The CDR3 extends 4 residues past the end of the read, so its final part is completed from the germline J gene. J is TRBJ2-7 and V is TRBV19, with 9 positions matching TRBD2. Germline CDR1 FNHDT, CDR2 SITEND (reference sequence). The CDR3 has 13 residues. CDR3 sequence reads: CASSIRLGDEQYF. The CDR3 bases that were read are TGTGCCAGCAGTATCCGACTGGGGGAT.